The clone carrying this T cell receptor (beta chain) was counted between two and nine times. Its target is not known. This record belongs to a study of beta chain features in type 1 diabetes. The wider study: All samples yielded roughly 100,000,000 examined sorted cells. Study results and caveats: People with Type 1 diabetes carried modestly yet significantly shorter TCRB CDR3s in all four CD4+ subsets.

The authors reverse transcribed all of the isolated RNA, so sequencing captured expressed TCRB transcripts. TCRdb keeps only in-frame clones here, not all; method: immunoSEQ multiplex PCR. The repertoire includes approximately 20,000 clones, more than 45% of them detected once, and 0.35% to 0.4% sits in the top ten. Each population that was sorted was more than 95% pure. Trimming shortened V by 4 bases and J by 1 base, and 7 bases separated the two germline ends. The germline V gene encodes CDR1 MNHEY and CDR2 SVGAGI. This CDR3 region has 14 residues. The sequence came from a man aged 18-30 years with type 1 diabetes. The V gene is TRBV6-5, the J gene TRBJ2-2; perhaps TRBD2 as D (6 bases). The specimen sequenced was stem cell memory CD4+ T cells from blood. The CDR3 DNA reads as TGTGCCAGCAGTTCCGGGGGGAACACCGGGGAGCTGTTTTTT. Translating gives CASSSGGNTGELFF.